In this sample, the clone carrying this TCR beta chain turned up many times. The antigen remains unidentified. Germline CDR1 MNHNS, CDR2 SASEGT. V lost 7 bases, J lost 0 bases, and 12 bases lay in between. The CDR3 has 14 residues. This entry is derived from a study of regulatory T cells in long-lasting Graves disease. The study, taken as a whole, reports: Persistent disease showed a preference for TRBV28, TRBJ1-2 and TRBJ2-5. Persistent Graves' patients possessed reduced TCR diversity relative to recently diagnosed ones.

TCR beta libraries were built with iRepertoire HTBI primers and Arm-PCR of CDR3 regions. Per the original data handling: Across the samples, identification revealed about 62 TRBV and 14 TRBJ segments. Each CDR3 protein is one row after TCRdb ran MiXCR on the multiplex PCR reads. The V and J calls come from TCRdb's annotation, not from the publication. The repertoire holds a few hundred thousand distinct CDR3 sequences, 23% seen once, with over 25% in the top ten. Described time point: persistent/refractory GD, antithyroid drugs over 5 years with positive TRAb. Extracted PBMC RNA gave rise to the TCR library. American Thyroid Association guidelines were used to diagnose Graves' disease.

The chain recombines TRBV6-1 with TRBJ1-1; D unresolved. The receptor was derived from a female donor with Graves disease. This specimen was peripheral blood mononuclear cells (PBMCs), taken when the disease was refractory, from a patient treated with antithyroid drugs. Here the CDR3 DNA reads TGTGCCAGCAACCTAGGGCAGCTGAACACTGAAGCTTTCTTT. This sequence encodes CASNLGQLNTEAFF.